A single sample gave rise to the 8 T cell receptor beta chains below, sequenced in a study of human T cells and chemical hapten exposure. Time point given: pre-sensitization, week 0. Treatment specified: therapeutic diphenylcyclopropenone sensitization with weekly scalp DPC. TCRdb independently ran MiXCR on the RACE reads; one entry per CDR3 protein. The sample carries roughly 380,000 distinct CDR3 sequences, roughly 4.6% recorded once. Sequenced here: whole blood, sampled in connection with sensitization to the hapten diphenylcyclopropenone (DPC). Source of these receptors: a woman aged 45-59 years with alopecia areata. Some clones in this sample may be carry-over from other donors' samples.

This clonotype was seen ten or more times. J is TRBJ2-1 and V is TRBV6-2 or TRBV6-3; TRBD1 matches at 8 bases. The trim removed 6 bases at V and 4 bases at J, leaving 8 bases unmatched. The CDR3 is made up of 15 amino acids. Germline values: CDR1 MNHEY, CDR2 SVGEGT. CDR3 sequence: CASSSGQGTYNEQFF. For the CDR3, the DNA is TGTGCCAGCAGCTCCGGACAGGGCACTTACAATGAGCAGTTCTTC.

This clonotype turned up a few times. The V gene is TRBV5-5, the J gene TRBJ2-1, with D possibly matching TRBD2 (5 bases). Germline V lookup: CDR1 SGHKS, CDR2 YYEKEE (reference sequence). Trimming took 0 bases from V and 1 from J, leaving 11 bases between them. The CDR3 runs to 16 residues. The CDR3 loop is CASSLGSGISYNEQFF. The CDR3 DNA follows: TGTGCCAGCAGCTTGGGGAGCGGCATATCCTACAATGAGCAGTTCTTC.

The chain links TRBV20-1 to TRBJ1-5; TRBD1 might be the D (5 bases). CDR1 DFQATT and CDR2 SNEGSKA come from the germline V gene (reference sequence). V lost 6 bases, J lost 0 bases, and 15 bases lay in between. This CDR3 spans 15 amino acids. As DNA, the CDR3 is TGCAGTGCATCAAGGACAAAATATAGCAATCAGCCCCAGCATTTT. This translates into CSASRTKYSNQPQHF.

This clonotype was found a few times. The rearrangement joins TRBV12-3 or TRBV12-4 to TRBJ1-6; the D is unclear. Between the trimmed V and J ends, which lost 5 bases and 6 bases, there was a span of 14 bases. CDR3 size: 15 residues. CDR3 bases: TGTGCCAGCAGTGCTCACTCGGCTGGTAATTCACCCCTCCACTTT. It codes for CASSAHSAGNSPLHF.

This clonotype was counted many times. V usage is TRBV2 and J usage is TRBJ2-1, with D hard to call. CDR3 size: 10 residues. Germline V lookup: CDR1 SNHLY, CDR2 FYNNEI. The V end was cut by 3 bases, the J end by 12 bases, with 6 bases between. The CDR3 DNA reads TGTGCCAGCAGTGACCTCCGGCAGTTCTTC. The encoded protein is CASSDLRQFF.

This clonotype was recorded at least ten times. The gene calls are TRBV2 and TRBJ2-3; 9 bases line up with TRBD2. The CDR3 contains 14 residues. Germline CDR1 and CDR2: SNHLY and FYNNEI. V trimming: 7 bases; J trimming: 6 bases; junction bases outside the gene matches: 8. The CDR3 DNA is TGTGCCAGCATCAGACTAGCGGTCAGGGATACGCAGTATTTT. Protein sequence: CASIRLAVRDTQYF.

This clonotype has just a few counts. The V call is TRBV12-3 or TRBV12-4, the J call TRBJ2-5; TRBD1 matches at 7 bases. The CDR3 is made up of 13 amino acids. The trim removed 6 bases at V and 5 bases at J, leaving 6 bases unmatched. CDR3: CASRGTELETQYF. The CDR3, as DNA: TGTGCCAGCAGGGGGACAGAGTTGGAGACCCAGTACTTC.

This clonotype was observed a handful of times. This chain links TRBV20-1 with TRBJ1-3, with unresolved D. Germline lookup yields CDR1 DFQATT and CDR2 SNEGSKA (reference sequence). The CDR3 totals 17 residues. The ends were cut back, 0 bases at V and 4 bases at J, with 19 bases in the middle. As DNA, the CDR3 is TGCAGTGCTAGAGATCTTTCCGCCTTTTCGGGAGGAAACACCATATATTTT. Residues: CSARDLSAFSGGNTIYF.